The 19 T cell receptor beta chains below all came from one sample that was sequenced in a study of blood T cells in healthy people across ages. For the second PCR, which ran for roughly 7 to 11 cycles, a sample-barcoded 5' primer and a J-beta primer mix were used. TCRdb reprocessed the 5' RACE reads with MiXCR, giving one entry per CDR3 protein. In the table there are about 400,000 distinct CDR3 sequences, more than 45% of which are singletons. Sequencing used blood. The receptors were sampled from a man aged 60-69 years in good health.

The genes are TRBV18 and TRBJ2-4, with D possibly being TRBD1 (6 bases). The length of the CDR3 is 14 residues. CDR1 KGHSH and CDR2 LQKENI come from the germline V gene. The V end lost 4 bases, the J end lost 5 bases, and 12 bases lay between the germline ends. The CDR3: CASSHTTGQNIQYF. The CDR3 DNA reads TGTGCCAGCTCACACACGACAGGACAAAACATTCAGTACTTC.

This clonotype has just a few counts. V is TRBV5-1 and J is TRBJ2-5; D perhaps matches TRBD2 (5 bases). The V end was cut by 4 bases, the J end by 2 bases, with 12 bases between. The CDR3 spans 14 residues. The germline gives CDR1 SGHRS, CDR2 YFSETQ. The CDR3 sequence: CASSLGGEQETQYF. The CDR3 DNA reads TGCGCCAGCAGCCTGGGTGGGGAGCAAGAGACCCAGTACTTC.

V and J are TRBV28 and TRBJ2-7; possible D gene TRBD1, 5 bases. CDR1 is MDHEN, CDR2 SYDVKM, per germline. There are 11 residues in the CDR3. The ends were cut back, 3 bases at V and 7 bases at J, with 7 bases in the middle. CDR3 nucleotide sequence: TGTGCCAGCAGTTTGGACATTGAGCAGTACTTC. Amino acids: CASSLDIEQYF.

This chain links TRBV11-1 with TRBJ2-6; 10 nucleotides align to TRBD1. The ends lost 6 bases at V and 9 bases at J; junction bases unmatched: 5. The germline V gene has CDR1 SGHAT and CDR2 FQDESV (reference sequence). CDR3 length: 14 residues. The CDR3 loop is CASRTGGVGNVLTF. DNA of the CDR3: TGTGCCAGCAGGACAGGGGGCGTGGGCAACGTCCTGACTTTC.

CDR3 DNA sequence: TGTGCCAGCAGACTCCCAGGGGACGCTTACGAGCAGTACTTC. Translated: CASRLPGDAYEQYF. This chain links TRBV28 with TRBJ2-5, with a possible D match to TRBD1 (6 bases). The assigned J gene may be wrong: the sequence end matches TRBJ2-7 better. Germline lookup yields CDR1 MDHEN and CDR2 SYDVKM. The CDR3 contains 14 residues.

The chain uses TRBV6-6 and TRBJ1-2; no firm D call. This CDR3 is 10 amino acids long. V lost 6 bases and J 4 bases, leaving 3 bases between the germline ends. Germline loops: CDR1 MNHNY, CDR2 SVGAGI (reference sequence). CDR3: CASSSYGYTF. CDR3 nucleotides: TGTGCCAGCAGCTCCTATGGCTACACCTTC.

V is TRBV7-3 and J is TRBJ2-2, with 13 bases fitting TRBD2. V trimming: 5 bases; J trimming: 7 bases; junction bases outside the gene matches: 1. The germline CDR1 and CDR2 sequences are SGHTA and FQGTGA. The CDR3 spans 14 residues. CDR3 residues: CASSGTSGIGELFF. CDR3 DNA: TGTGCCAGCAGCGGGACTAGCGGGATCGGGGAGCTGTTTTTT.

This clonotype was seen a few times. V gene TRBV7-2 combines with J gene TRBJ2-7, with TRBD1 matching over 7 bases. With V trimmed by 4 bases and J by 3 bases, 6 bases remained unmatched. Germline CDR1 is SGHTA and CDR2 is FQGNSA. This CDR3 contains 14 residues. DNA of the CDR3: TGTGCCAGCAGCTCGACAGGGATGGTCTACGAGCAGTACTTC. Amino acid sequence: CASSSTGMVYEQYF.

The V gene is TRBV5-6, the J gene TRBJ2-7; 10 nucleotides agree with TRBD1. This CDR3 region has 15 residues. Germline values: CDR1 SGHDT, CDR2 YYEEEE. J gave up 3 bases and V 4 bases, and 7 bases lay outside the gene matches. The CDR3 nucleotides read TGTGCCAGCAGCCGGGGGGGACAGGGGATCTACGAGCAGTACTTC. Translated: CASSRGGQGIYEQYF.

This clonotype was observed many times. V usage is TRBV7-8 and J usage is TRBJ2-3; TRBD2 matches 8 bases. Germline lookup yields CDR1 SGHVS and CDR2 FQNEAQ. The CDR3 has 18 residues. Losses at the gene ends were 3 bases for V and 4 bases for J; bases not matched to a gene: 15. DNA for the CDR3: TGTGCCAGCAGCTTTACTAGGTTGGGACTAGAAAAACCAGATACGCAGTATTTT. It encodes CASSFTRLGLEKPDTQYF. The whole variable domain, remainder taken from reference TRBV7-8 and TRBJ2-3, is GAGVSQSPRYKVAKRGQDVALRCDPISGHVSLFWYQQALGQGPEFLTYFQNEAQLDKSGLPSDRFFAERPEGSVSTLKIQRTQQEDSAVYLCASSFTRLGLEKPDTQYFGPGTRLTVL.

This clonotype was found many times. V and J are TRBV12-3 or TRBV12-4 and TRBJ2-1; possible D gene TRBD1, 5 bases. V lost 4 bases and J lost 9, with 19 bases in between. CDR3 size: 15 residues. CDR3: CASSSPDSASGEQFF. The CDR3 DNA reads TGTGCCAGCAGTTCCCCAGACAGTGCCTCAGGTGAGCAGTTCTTC.

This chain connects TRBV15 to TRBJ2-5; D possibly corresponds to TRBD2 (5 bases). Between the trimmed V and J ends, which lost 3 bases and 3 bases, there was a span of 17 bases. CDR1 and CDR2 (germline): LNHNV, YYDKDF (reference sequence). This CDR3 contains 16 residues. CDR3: CATSRSTGSGEETQYF. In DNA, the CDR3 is TGTGCCACCAGCAGGAGCACCGGGTCCGGGGAAGAGACCCAGTACTTC. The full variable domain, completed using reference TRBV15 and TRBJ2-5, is DAMVIQNPRYQVTQFGKPVTLSCSQTLNHNVMYWYQQKSSQAPKLLFHYYDKDFNNEADTPDNFQSRRPNTSFCFLDIRSPGLGDTAMYLCATSRSTGSGEETQYFGPGTRLLVL.

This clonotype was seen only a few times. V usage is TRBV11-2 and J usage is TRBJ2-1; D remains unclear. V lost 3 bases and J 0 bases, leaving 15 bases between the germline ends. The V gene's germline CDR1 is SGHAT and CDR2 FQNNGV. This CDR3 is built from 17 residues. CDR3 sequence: CASSFQAATSSYNEQFF. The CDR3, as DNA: TGTGCCAGCAGCTTTCAGGCGGCGACGAGCTCCTACAATGAGCAGTTCTTC. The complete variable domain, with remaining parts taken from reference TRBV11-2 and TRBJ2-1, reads EAGVAQSPRYKIIEKRQSVAFWCNPISGHATLYWYQQILGQGPKLLIQFQNNGVVDDSQLPKDRFSAERLKGVDSTLKIQPAKLEDSAVYLCASSFQAATSSYNEQFFGPGTRLTVL.

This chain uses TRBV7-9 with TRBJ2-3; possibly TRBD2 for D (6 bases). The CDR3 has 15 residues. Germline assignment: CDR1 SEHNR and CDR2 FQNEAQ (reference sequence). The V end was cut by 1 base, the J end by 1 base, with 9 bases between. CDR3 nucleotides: TGTGCCAGCAGCTTAGTCACTAGCCGCACAGATACGCAGTATTTT. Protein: CASSLVTSRTDTQYF.

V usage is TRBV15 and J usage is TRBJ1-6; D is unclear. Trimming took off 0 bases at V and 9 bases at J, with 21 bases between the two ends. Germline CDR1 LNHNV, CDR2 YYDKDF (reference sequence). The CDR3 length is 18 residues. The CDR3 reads CATSREFSEEEWGSPLHF. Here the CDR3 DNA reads TGTGCCACCAGCAGAGAATTTTCCGAAGAAGAATGGGGTTCACCCCTCCACTTT.

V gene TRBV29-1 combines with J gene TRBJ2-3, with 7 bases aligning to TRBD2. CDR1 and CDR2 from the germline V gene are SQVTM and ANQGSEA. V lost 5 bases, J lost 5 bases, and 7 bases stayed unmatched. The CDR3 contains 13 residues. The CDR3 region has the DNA TGCAGCGTTTCCAGCGGGAATCTAGATACGCAGTATTTT. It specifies CSVSSGNLDTQYF.

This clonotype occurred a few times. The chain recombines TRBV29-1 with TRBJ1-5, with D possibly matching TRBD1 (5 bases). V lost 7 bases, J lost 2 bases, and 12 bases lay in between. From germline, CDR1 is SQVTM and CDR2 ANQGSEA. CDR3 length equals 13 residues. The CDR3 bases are TGCAGCGACAAGGGGTTTCGCAATCAGCCCCAGCATTTT. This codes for CSDKGFRNQPQHF.

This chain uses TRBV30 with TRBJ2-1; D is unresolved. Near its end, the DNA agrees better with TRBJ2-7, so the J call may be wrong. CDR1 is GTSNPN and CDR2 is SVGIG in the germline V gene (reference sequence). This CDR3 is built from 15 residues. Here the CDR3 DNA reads TGTGCCTGGAGTGTCGAGAGCGAGGCCTACAATGAGCAGTACTTC. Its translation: CAWSVESEAYNEQYF.

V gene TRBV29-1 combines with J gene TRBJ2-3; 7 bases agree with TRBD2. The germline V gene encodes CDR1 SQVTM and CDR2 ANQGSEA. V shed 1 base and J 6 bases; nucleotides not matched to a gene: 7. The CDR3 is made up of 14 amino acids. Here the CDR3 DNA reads TGCAGCGTTGAAGGCCTCCTCGGGAGGGATACGCAGTATTTT. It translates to CSVEGLLGRDTQYF.